These 20 T cell receptor beta chains were sequenced from one sample in a study of T cell responses to AZD1222 COVID-19 vaccine. Some clones are missing from TCRdb's copy, which holds only in-frame ones; the method was immunoSEQ multiplex PCR. This repertoire shows fewer than 200,000 clones, more than 75% found once; its top ten account for more than 4%. Sequences were derived from peripheral blood, sampled 28 days after the second AZD1222 dose. These receptors all come from an adult who received the AZD1222 COVID-19 vaccine.

The V gene is TRBV5-8, the J gene TRBJ1-4, with unresolved D. Trimming cost V 4 bases and J 4 bases, with 17 bases left between them. Germline CDR1 reads SGHTS; CDR2 reads YDEGEE. The CDR3 extends over 16 amino acids. The CDR3 loop reads CASSPREAAGNEKLFF. The DNA for the CDR3 is TGTGCCAGCAGCCCCCGAGAGGCCGCGGGTAATGAAAAACTGTTTTTT.

The chain is built from TRBV7-9 and TRBJ1-1; no reliable D call. Germline CDR1 reads SEHNR; CDR2 reads FQNEAQ (reference sequence). This CDR3 contains 13 residues. The ends were cut back, 0 bases at V and 3 bases at J, with 5 bases in the middle. In DNA, the CDR3 is TGTGCCAGCAGCTTAGCGCCAGACACTGAAGCTTTCTTT. It is translated as CASSLAPDTEAFF.

The chain couples TRBV5-1 to TRBJ1-2; D unresolved. Deletions cut 7 bases from V and 4 bases from J, with 20 bases between. The CDR3 extends over 15 amino acids. Germline V gives CDR1 SGHRS, CDR2 YFSETQ. CDR3 protein: CASSMDYGQSYGYTF. The CDR3 DNA is TGCGCCAGCTCGATGGATTATGGTCAGTCCTATGGCTACACCTTC.

This sequence joins TRBV12-5 and TRBJ1-4; D uncertain. V lost 2 bases and J 2 bases, leaving 18 bases between the germline ends. This CDR3 contains 18 residues. Germline CDR1 LGHNT, CDR2 FRNRAP. This CDR3 reads CASGLSTSPRQTNEKLFF. In DNA, the CDR3 is TGTGCTAGTGGTTTGTCCACATCCCCGCGGCAGACTAATGAAAAACTGTTTTTT.

V and J are TRBV4-1 and TRBJ2-1, with 9 bases fitting TRBD2. Germline V gene data show CDR1 as MGHRA and CDR2 as YSYEKL. This CDR3 has 15 residues. The junction had 8 bases not matched to a gene; V was cut back by 4 bases and J by 7 bases. CDR3 sequence reads: CASSPSWLAGNEQFF. In nucleotides, the CDR3 is TGCGCCAGCAGCCCGTCCTGGCTAGCGGGGAATGAGCAGTTCTTC.

The chain has TRBV7-9 and TRBJ1-2; D perhaps matches TRBD1 (6 bases). The CDR3 extends over 13 amino acids. Trimming took 4 bases from V and 5 from J, leaving 11 bases between them. Germline V gene data show CDR1 as SEHNR and CDR2 as FQNEAQ (reference sequence). The CDR3 DNA reads as TGTGCCAGCAGCTCAACAGGGAAATATGGCTACACCTTC. It encodes CASSSTGKYGYTF.

This chain connects TRBV2 to TRBJ2-3, with 8 bases matching TRBD2. Germline V lookup: CDR1 SNHLY, CDR2 FYNNEI. CDR3 length: 15 residues. Germline trimming cut 2 bases from V and 7 bases from J; bases unmatched to any gene: 8. CDR3 sequence reads: CASSETSGLPYTQYF. DNA for the CDR3: TGTGCCAGCAGTGAAACTAGCGGATTACCTTATACGCAGTATTTT. Together with reference TRBV2 and TRBJ2-3, the CDR3 gives the full variable domain: EPEVTQTPSHQVTQMGQEVILRCVPISNHLYFYWYRQILGQKVEFLVSFYNNEISEKSEIFDDQFSVERPDGSNFTLKIRSTKLEDSAMYFCASSETSGLPYTQYFGPGTRLTVL.

This chain links TRBV5-4 with TRBJ2-1, with 10 bases identical to TRBD1. The CDR3 loop spans 15 amino acids. Looked up from germline, CDR1 is SGHNT and CDR2 is YYREEE (reference sequence). The V gene end was trimmed by 9 bases and the J gene end by 8 bases; junction bases not matched to a gene: 14. The CDR3 nucleotides read TGTGCCACACAGACAGGGGGCGTCGGTCTCGATGAGCAGTTCTTC. It is translated as CATQTGGVGLDEQFF.

This CDR3 is CASSPLQGRSYEQYF. The DNA of the CDR3 is TGTGCCAGCTCCCCTCTGCAAGGACGGAGCTACGAGCAGTACTTC. This chain links TRBV9 with TRBJ2-7; D uncertain. This CDR3 is built from 15 residues. V was clipped by 7 bases and J by 3 bases, with 20 bases between them. Germline-derived CDR1 and CDR2 are SGDLS and YYNGEE.

This chain links TRBV19 with TRBJ1-5; a weak D match, TRBD1 (6 bases). Germline CDR1 reads LNHDA; CDR2 reads SQIVND (reference sequence). Trimming took 7 bases from V and 0 from J, leaving 10 bases between them. The CDR3 loop spans 14 amino acids. The CDR3 DNA reads as TGTGCCAGTACGGGACACCATAGCAATCAGCCCCAGCATTTT. It translates to CASTGHHSNQPQHF.

The CDR3: CASSLAPEGANVLTF. CDR3 DNA sequence: TGCGCCAGCAGCTTGGCTCCGGAAGGGGCCAACGTCCTGACTTTC. The V and J genes are TRBV5-1 and TRBJ2-6; D gene uncertain. This CDR3 is 15 amino acids long. Germline V gives CDR1 SGHRS, CDR2 YFSETQ. Trimming removed 0 bases at V and 4 bases at J, with 8 bases between. The whole variable domain, filled in from reference TRBV5-1 and TRBJ2-6, reads KAGVTQTPRYLIKTRGQQVTLSCSPISGHRSVSWYQQTPGQGLQFLFEYFSETQRNKGNFPGRFSGRQFSNSRSEMNVSTLELGDSALYLCASSLAPEGANVLTFGAGSRLTVL.

This clone was seen more than once but under ten times. The CDR3 nucleotides are TGTGCCAGTAGTATTAGGACGGGGAACACTGAAGCTTTCTTT. Encoded protein: CASSIRTGNTEAFF. V gene TRBV19 combines with J gene TRBJ1-1; D not resolved. The CDR3 extends over 14 amino acids. V was pared by 3 bases and J by 1 base, with 9 bases between. Germline loops: CDR1 LNHDA, CDR2 SQIVND (reference sequence).

The chain combines TRBV11-2 with TRBJ2-2; unclear D gene. CDR1 is SGHAT and CDR2 is FQNNGV in the germline V gene. This CDR3 is built from 17 residues. V lost 1 base and J lost 6, with 18 bases in between. CDR3 bases: TGTGCCAGCAGCTTAGGACGGCAGTCGGTTTCCGCCGGGGAGCTGTTTTTT. Protein: CASSLGRQSVSAGELFF.

This clone has only one observation. The chain carries TRBV6-1 and TRBJ1-5, with 7 positions matching TRBD1. The V and J ends lost 4 bases and 0 bases, in that order; junction bases with no gene match: 6. The CDR3 spans 16 residues. Germline V gene sequence: CDR1 MNHNS, CDR2 SASEGT. The CDR3 region has the DNA TGTGCCAGCAGTGGGGACAGAACCTTTAGCAATCAGCCCCAGCATTTT. It encodes CASSGDRTFSNQPQHF.

The chain is built from TRBV2 and TRBJ2-5; no reliable D call. Germline V gene lookup returns CDR1 SNHLY and CDR2 FYNNEI. V dropped 8 bases and J dropped 1 base, with 11 bases sitting between them. The CDR3 runs 13 residues. As DNA, the CDR3 is TGTGCCAGCGCCTATACTACCCAAGAGACCCAGTACTTC. Translating it yields CASAYTTQETQYF.

This clone qualifies as medium-sized. The same CDR3 is also encoded by other DNA sequences in this sample. The rearrangement uses TRBV19 and TRBJ2-7; no firm D call. The V and J ends lost 3 bases and 4 bases respectively, with 4 bases between them. The length of the CDR3 is 11 residues. The germline V gene has CDR1 LNHDA and CDR2 SQIVND (reference sequence). The CDR3 is CASSMGYEQYF. The CDR3 nucleotides read TGTGCCAGTAGTATGGGGTACGAGCAGTACTTC. Full variable domain (outside the CDR3, taken from reference TRBV19 and TRBJ2-7): DGGITQSPKYLFRKEGQNVTLSCEQNLNHDAMYWYRQDPGQGLRLIYYSQIVNDFQKGDIAEGYSVSREKKESFPLTVTSAQKNPTAFYLCASSMGYEQYFGPGTRLTVT.

The CDR3 here is CASSLNTGGNQPQHF. In nucleotides, the CDR3 is TGTGCCAGCAGTTTGAATACAGGGGGGAATCAGCCCCAGCATTTT. The V gene is TRBV27, the J gene TRBJ1-5, with TRBD1 matching 8 bases. V shed 3 bases and J 4 bases; nucleotides not matched to a gene: 5. CDR3 length: 15 amino acids. CDR1 MNHEY and CDR2 SMNVEV come from the germline V gene (reference sequence).

The V gene is TRBV7-9, the J gene TRBJ1-5, with D possibly TRBD1 on 5 matching bases. V was shortened by 4 bases and J by 6 bases, with 13 bases between the two germline ends. Germline lookup yields CDR1 SEHNR and CDR2 FQNEAQ (reference sequence). This CDR3 has 14 amino acids. In nucleotides, the CDR3 is TGTGCCAGCAGCTGGGCGGGGGGAGGTCAGCCCCAGCATTTT. As protein: CASSWAGGGQPQHF.

The chain uses TRBV3-1 (or the pseudogene TRBV3-2) and TRBJ1-2, with unresolved D. Per germline, CDR1 LGHDT and CDR2 YNNKEL (reference sequence). V was shortened by 2 bases and J by 7 bases, with 11 bases between the two germline ends. This CDR3 region has 13 residues. CDR3 sequence: CASSQYQGSGYTF. The DNA of the CDR3 is TGTGCCAGCAGCCAATATCAAGGGAGTGGCTACACCTTC.

The J gene is TRBJ2-2, the V gene TRBV30, with TRBD2 as a possible D gene (5 bases). Germline V gene data show CDR1 as GTSNPN and CDR2 as SVGIG (reference sequence). The length of the CDR3 is 15 residues. V dropped 5 bases and J dropped 1 base, with 14 bases sitting between them. CDR3 in DNA: TGTGCCTGGTGCCTGGGAGCGATGAACACCGGGGAGCTGTTTTTT. This translates into CAWCLGAMNTGELFF. Using reference TRBV30 and TRBJ2-2 for the parts outside the CDR3, the full variable domain is SQTIHQWPATLVQPVGSPLSLECTVEGTSNPNLYWYRQAAGRGLQLLFYSVGIGQISSEVPQNLSASRPQDRQFILSSKKLLLSDSGFYLCAWCLGAMNTGELFFGEGSRLTVL.